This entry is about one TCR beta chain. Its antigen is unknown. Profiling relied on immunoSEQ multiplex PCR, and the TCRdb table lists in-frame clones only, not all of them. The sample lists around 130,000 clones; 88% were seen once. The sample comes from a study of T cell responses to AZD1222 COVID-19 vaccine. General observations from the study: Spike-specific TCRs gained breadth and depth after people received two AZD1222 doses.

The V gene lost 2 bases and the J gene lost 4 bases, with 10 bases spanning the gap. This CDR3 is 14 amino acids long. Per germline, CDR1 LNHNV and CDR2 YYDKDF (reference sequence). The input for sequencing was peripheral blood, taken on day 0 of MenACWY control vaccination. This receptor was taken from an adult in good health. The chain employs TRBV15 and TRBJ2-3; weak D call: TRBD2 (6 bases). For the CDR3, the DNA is TGTGCCACCAGCAGACCCGGGGAGGCAGATACGCAGTATTTT. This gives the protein CATSRPGEADTQYF.